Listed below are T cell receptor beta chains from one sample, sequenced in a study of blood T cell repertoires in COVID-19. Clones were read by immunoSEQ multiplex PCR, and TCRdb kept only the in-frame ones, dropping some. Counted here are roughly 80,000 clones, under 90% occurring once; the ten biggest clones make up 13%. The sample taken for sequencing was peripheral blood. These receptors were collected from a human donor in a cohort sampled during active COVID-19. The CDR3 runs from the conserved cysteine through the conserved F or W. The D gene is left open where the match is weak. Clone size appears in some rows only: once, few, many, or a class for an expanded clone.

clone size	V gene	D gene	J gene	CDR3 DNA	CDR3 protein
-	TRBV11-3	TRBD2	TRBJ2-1	TGTGCCAGCAGCTTAGGCGGGGGAGTCTACAATGAGCAGTTCTTC	CASSLGGGVYNEQFF
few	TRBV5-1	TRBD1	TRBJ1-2	TGCGCCAGCAGCACTGGGGGACAGGGCTACTATGGCTACACCTTC	CASSTGGQGYYGYTF
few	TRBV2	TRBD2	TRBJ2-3	TGTGCCAGCAGAGGGGGACTAGCGGGACAAAATACGCAGTATTTT	CASRGGLAGQNTQYF
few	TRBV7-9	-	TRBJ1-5	TGTGCCAGCAGCCCTTCATTGGGAGAACCCCAGCCCCAGCATTTT	CASSPSLGEPQPQHF
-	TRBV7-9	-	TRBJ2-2	TGTGCCAGCAGCTTAGCTGTGGGGCAGCACACCGGGGAGCTGTTTTTT	CASSLAVGQHTGELFF
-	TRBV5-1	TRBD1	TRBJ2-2	TGCGCCAGCAGCTCCGGTACTGGACAGGGGGCGGGGACCGGGGAGCTGTTTTTT	CASSSGTGQGAGTGELFF
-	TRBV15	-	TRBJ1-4	TGTGCCACCAGCAGAGAGACAGGATTTAATGAAAAACTGTTTTTT	CATSRETGFNEKLFF
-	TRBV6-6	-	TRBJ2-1	TGTGCCAGCAGTTACCCGAGCGGAGACAATGAGCAGTTCTTC	CASSYPSGDNEQFF
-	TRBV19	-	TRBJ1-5	TGTGCCGGCTCCTCCGCTAGGGGGTTCAATCAGCCCCAGCATTTT	CAGSSARGFNQPQHF
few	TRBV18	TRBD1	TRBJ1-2	TGTGCCAGCTCACCATATAACAGGGGAGGCTATGGCTACACCTTC	CASSPYNRGGYGYTF
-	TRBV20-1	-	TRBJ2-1	TGCAGTGCTAGTTCCTTGCGGTTGTCCAATGAGCAGTTCTTC	CSASSLRLSNEQFF
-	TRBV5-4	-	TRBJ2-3	TGTGCCAGCAGCTTGTATGGGGGGACAGATACGCAGTATTTT	CASSLYGGTDTQYF
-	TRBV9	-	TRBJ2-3	TGTGCCAGCAGCGTAGGGCTAGATGGTTTCGATACGCAGTATTTT	CASSVGLDGFDTQYF
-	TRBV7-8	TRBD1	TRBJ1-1	TGTGCCAGCAGCTCGTCCCGGGACAGGGGATGGAAAGCTTTCTTT	CASSSSRDRGWKAFF
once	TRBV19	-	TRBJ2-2	TGTGCCAGTACTCCAAGGGAGGCCACCGGGGAGCTGTTTTTT	CASTPREATGELFF
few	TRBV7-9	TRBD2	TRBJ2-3	TGTGCCAGCAGCCGGCGACTAGCGGGGGACACAGATACGCAGTATTTT	CASSRRLAGDTDTQYF
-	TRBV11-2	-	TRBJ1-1	TGTGCCAGCAGCCCGGACAGACTGAACACTGAAGCTTTCTTT	CASSPDRLNTEAFF
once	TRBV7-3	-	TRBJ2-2	TGTGCCAGCAGCCCCGGGTTCAACACCGGGGAGCTGTTTTTT	CASSPGFNTGELFF
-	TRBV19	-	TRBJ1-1	TGTGCCAGTAGTTCAACCTTGGGGGGGAACACTGAAGCTTTCTTT	CASSSTLGGNTEAFF
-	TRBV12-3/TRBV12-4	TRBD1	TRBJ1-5	TGTGCCAGCTCGGACAGGGGCCAGCCCCAGCATTTT	CASSDRGQPQHF
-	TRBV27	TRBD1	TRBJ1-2	TGTGCCAGCAGTTACGGGACAGGATTCGGTTATGGCTACACCTTC	CASSYGTGFGYGYTF
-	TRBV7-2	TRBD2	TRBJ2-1	TGTGCCAGCAGCTTGGGACTAGTCTACAATGAGCAGTTCTTC	CASSLGLVYNEQFF
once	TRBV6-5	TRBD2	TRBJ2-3	TGTGCCTGCAGGCGTAGCGGGACTTACACAGATACGCAGTATTTT	CACRRSGTYTDTQYF
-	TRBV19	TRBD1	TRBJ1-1	TGTGCCAGTAGTGGAATAGGACAGGCGAGTCAGAACACTGAAGCTTTCTTT	CASSGIGQASQNTEAFF
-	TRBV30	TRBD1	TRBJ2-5	TGTGCCTGGAGTGTCTGGACAGGGAGAGGGACGGAGACCCAGTACTTC	CAWSVWTGRGTETQYF
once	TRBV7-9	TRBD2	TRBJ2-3	TGTGCCAGCAGCCGGATGCGGGGGTTATCAGATACGCAGTATTTT	CASSRMRGLSDTQYF
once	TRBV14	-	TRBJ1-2	TGTGCCAGCAGCCAAGCTTTCTATGGCTACACCTTC	CASSQAFYGYTF
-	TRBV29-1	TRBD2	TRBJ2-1	TGCAGCGTTAATGGACTAGCGGTAAAATTTAATGAGCAGTTCTTC	CSVNGLAVKFNEQFF
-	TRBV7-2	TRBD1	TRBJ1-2	TGTGCCAGCATCAAGGTCCCGACAGGGGTTGGCTACACCTTC	CASIKVPTGVGYTF
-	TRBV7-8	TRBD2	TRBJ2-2	TGTGCCAGCAGCTCGCGCGGGACTAGCGGGGCCTACACCGGGGAGCTGTTTTTT	CASSSRGTSGAYTGELFF
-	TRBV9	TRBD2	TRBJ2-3	TGTGCCAGCTCGGGGACTAGCTTCACAGATACGCAGTATTTT	CASSGTSFTDTQYF
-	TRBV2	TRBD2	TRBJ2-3	TGTGCCGCCCGGGGGGGCCGGGGCACAGATACGCAGTATTTT	CAARGGRGTDTQYF
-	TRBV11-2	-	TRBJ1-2	TGTGCCAGCAGCCCCAGAGTAAGGAGTAACTATGGCTACACCTTC	CASSPRVRSNYGYTF